The rows below give T cell receptor beta chains drawn from one sample of a study of T cell responses to AZD1222 COVID-19 vaccine. Assay: immunoSEQ multiplex PCR; the TCRdb copy retains only in-frame clones and omits some. The sample records around 80,000 clones, 85% to 95% being singletons. The sequencing used peripheral blood, collected on day 0 of AZD1222 vaccination. All receptors come from an adult in good health. Each CDR3 is given with its conserved first and last residue. The D gene is left open where the match is weak. The listing skips clone size in some rows; elsewhere it reads once, few, many or a size class.

>-|TRBV21-1|TRBJ1-1|once
CASSNQGAEAFF
TGTGCCAGCAGCAACCAGGGGGCGGAAGCTTTCTTT
>-|TRBV10-1|TRBJ1-1|-
CASSETLNTEAFF
TGCGCCAGCAGTGAGACGTTGAACACTGAAGCTTTCTTT
>TRBD1|TRBV5-1|TRBJ1-2|-
CASSFGAGGYGYTF
TGCGCCAGCAGCTTTGGTGCAGGGGGCTATGGCTACACCTTC
>-|TRBV24-1|TRBJ1-4|once
CATSDSTALVRDPNEKLFF
TGTGCCACCAGTGATTCCACCGCCCTAGTCAGGGATCCTAATGAAAAACTGTTTTTT
>-|TRBV27|TRBJ2-2|-
CASRGPIVGELFF
TGTGCCAGCCGGGGCCCGATCGTCGGGGAGCTGTTTTTT
>-|TRBV10-3|TRBJ1-1|-
CAITNGQNTEAFF
TGTGCCATCACCAATGGACAGAACACTGAAGCTTTCTTT
>-|TRBV2|TRBJ1-1|-
CASSPTGKTEAFF
TGTGCCAGCAGTCCTACAGGGAAAACTGAAGCTTTCTTT
>TRBD1|TRBV2|TRBJ1-1|-
CASSAGGGRNTEAFF
TGTGCCAGCAGCGCAGGGGGCGGGCGGAACACTGAAGCTTTCTTT
>TRBD1|TRBV10-1|TRBJ2-5|-
CASSDGGQGLGETQYF
TGCGCCAGCAGTGATGGAGGACAGGGATTGGGAGAGACCCAGTACTTC
>TRBD1|TRBV5-1|TRBJ2-7|-
CASSEGTDPYEQYF
TGCGCCAGCAGCGAGGGGACAGATCCCTACGAGCAGTACTTC
>-|TRBV5-1|TRBJ2-5|-
CASSLGARTLQETQYF
TGCGCCAGCAGCTTGGGGGCACGTACGCTCCAAGAGACCCAGTACTTC
>-|TRBV18|TRBJ2-3|once
CASSPKGLVDTQYF
TGTGCCAGCTCACCGAAGGGTTTGGTAGATACGCAGTATTTT
>-|TRBV6-5|TRBJ1-5|-
CASNPGFNQPQHF
TGTGCCAGCAACCCGGGATTCAATCAGCCCCAGCATTTT
>-|TRBV2|TRBJ2-7|-
CATRRDTSSYEQYF
TGTGCCACGAGGCGGGACACCAGCTCCTACGAGCAGTACTTC
>-|TRBV19|TRBJ1-3|-
CASRRSGRPSSGNTIYF
TGTGCCAGTAGAAGGTCCGGCAGACCTTCCTCTGGAAACACCATATATTTT
>-|TRBV21-1|TRBJ1-4|-
CASSQDRGRGGLVREKLFF
TGTGCCAGCAGCCAGGACAGGGGGCGCGGGGGTTTGGTAAGGGAAAAACTGTTTTTT
>TRBD1|TRBV27|TRBJ2-7|-
CASSPTGAGEREQYF
TGTGCCAGCAGTCCCACAGGGGCCGGTGAGCGGGAGCAGTACTTC
>-|TRBV28|TRBJ2-3|-
CASTFRDGFTDTQYF
TGTGCCAGCACCTTTAGGGACGGATTCACAGATACGCAGTATTTT
>-|TRBV5-4|TRBJ1-1|-
CASSLGAGFPEAFF
TGTGCCAGCAGCCTCGGGGCGGGGTTTCCTGAAGCTTTCTTT
>-|TRBV28|TRBJ1-4|few
CASSTPEGVNEKLFF
TGTGCCAGCAGTACGCCAGAGGGCGTAAATGAAAAACTGTTTTTT
>-|TRBV9|TRBJ1-1|-
CASSPRGPGDTEAFF
TGTGCCAGCAGCCCCCGTGGTCCCGGCGACACTGAAGCTTTCTTT
>-|TRBV12-3/TRBV12-4|TRBJ1-1|-
CASSSRGTAFF
TGTGCCAGCAGTTCCAGGGGAACAGCTTTCTTT
>-|TRBV19|TRBJ1-3|-
CASAAGSKGNTIYF
TGTGCCAGTGCGGCAGGCTCGAAGGGAAACACCATATATTTT
>-|TRBV5-6|TRBJ1-4|-
CASSPGGLLEKLFF
TGTGCCAGCAGTCCTGGCGGGTTACTTGAAAAACTGTTTTTT
>-|TRBV12-3/TRBV12-4|TRBJ2-1|-
CASRELGEQFF
TGTGCCAGCAGGGAACTGGGTGAGCAGTTCTTC
>-|TRBV5-4|TRBJ1-2|-
CASSLEQNYGYTF
TGTGCCAGCAGCTTGGAACAGAACTATGGCTACACCTTC
>TRBD1|TRBV19|TRBJ1-3|once
CASRAQGSDTIYF
TGTGCCAGTAGGGCACAGGGGAGCGACACCATATATTTT
>-|TRBV15|TRBJ2-7|-
CATSRDQASSYEQYF
TGTGCCACCAGCAGAGACCAGGCCAGCTCCTACGAGCAGTACTTC
>TRBD1|TRBV6-5|TRBJ2-1|-
CASSYFRQGPYNEQFF
TGTGCCAGCAGTTACTTTCGACAGGGCCCCTACAATGAGCAGTTCTTC
>-|TRBV2|TRBJ2-2|-
CASTGLLRGGGELFF
TGTGCCAGCACTGGATTACTCAGGGGCGGCGGGGAGCTGTTTTTT
>-|TRBV5-1|TRBJ2-7|-
CASSWGTAYEQYF
TGCGCCAGCAGCTGGGGGACGGCCTACGAGCAGTACTTC
>-|TRBV28|TRBJ2-3|-
CASSPHDGTDTQYF
TGTGCCAGCAGTCCCCACGACGGCACAGATACGCAGTATTTT